This T cell receptor (beta chain) was sequenced in a study of molecular identifiers for immune sequencing clone quantification. Each CDR3 protein is one row after TCRdb ran MiXCR on the PCR reads. There are some 320,000 distinct CDR3 sequences in the sample; about a fifth occur only once, and about 0.81% lies in the top ten. CDR1 and CDR2 from the germline V gene are WSHSY and SAAADI. CDR3 size: 16 residues. Trimming cost V 3 bases and J 8 bases, with 19 bases left between them. This clonotype was picked up many times. The chain links TRBV10-2 to TRBJ1-4; D ambiguous. The sequence derives from a human donor in good health. Some libraries in this study had Jurkat cell RNA spiked in. The material sequenced was naive CD8+ T cells from blood, with Jurkat cell RNA spiked in. Subset described: FACS-sorted CD8+CD4-CCR7+CD45RA+ naive T cells. Here the CDR3 reads CASSDRFGRDPEKLFF. In DNA, the CDR3 is TGCGCCAGCAGTGATAGATTCGGGCGGGATCCCGAAAAACTGTTTTTT.